This TCR beta chain was recorded in a study of early T cells in non-severe SARS-CoV-2 infection. This clonotype was seen more than once but under ten times. V lost 2 bases, J lost 5 bases, and 16 bases lay in between. Germline V gives CDR1 SGHAT, CDR2 FQNNGV. The CDR3 loop spans 16 amino acids. TCRdb ran MiXCR on the 5' RACE reads and lists one entry per CDR3 protein. The profile shows more than 25,000 distinct CDR3 sequences, roughly 5.1% of them singletons. The V and J genes are TRBV11-2 and TRBJ2-1, with a possible D match to TRBD1 (6 bases). The sequence derives from an adult who was a healthcare worker with PCR-confirmed SARS-CoV-2 infection or an uninfected control (not recorded which). The specimen was whole blood. CDR3: CASSLNRGRGNNEQFF. The CDR3 DNA follows: TGTGCCAGCAGCTTAAATCGAGGCAGGGGAAACAATGAGCAGTTCTTC.